This T cell receptor beta chain was recorded in a study of T-cell reconstitution after alpha-beta-depleted transplantation in children. Overall study results and limits: Reportedly, only several hundred clones from non-depleted graft cells drove alpha-beta T-cell counts at about two months. From newly produced T cells came most of the T-cell counts and diversity one year after transplant.

Unique molecular identifiers were incorporated into the prepared TCRbeta library. MiXCR, applied by TCRdb to the PCR reads, yields one record per CDR3 protein. The sample lists about a million distinct CDR3 sequences, roughly 29% seen once, with more than 25% in the top ten. The germline V and J ends were trimmed by 7 bases and 0 bases, with 11 bases remaining between them. Germline V gene sequence: CDR1 DFQATT, CDR2 SNEGSKA (reference sequence). The CDR3 is 13 amino acids. Worth noting for this clonotype: Its antigen is unknown.

The receptor comes from a boy less than two years old who had a stem cell transplant for SCID, so the T cells may come from the graft donor. Material: PBMCs, mostly from graft donor cells, obtained 360 days after TCRalphabeta/CD19-depleted stem cell transplant. J is TRBJ2-3 and V is TRBV20-1; D not resolved. The CDR3 spells CSVGGVSTDTQYF. In DNA, the CDR3 is TGCAGTGTGGGCGGAGTGAGCACAGATACGCAGTATTTT.